These T cell receptor beta chains were read from a single sample in a study of blood T cells in healthy people across ages. TCRdb redid the calling of the 5' RACE reads with MiXCR, one entry per CDR3 protein. The data contain about 670,000 distinct CDR3 sequences, roughly two fifths of them singletons. Sequenced material: blood. The receptors were gathered from a man older than 75 in good health. The CDR3 runs from the conserved cysteine through the conserved F or W. A D gene is named only where the DNA matches it firmly. The size field is filled for only some rows; it gives once, few, many or a size class.

-	TRBJ2-7	-	TRBV12-3/TRBV12-4	TGTGCCAGCAGTAAGCGCCGGGACTTAAACTACGAGCAGTACTTC	CASSKRRDLNYEQYF
TRBD1	TRBJ2-7	-	TRBV28	TGTGCCAGCAGTCTACGGGGACAGGGGGGGACCCTCGAGCAGTACTTC	CASSLRGQGGTLEQYF
TRBD1	TRBJ1-1	-	TRBV27	TGTGCCAGCAGTTTAAGAGGGACAGGGGCCCTGAACACTGAAGCTTTCTTT	CASSLRGTGALNTEAFF
TRBD1	TRBJ2-3	-	TRBV7-6	TGTGCCAGCAGCTCGGACAGGGGGCGCACAAATACGCAGTATTTT	CASSSDRGRTNTQYF
-	TRBJ2-6	-	TRBV6-4	TGTGCCAGCAGTGATAGAGGACAGAGCTCTGGGGCCAACGTCCTGACTTTC	CASSDRGQSSGANVLTF
-	TRBJ2-5	few	TRBV10-3	TGTGCCATCAGTGAGTGGGTGGCTGAGACCCAGTACTTC	CAISEWVAETQYF
TRBD2	TRBJ2-1	many	TRBV29-1	TGCAGCGTTGAAGATCGGGCCCAAGGACTAGCGGGGTGGAGCTCCTACAATGAGCAGTTCTTC	CSVEDRAQGLAGWSSYNEQFF
-	TRBJ2-7	-	TRBV28	TGTGCCAGCAGTTTATTAGCCAACGAGCAGTACTTC	CASSLLANEQYF
-	TRBJ1-6	-	TRBV7-2	TGTGTCAGCACCTGGGTTGAGGGCTCACCCCTCCACTTT	CVSTWVEGSPLHF
TRBD1	TRBJ1-2	-	TRBV28	TGTGCCATCCAAAAGGAGGGGGCGCGCGGCTACACCTTC	CAIQKEGARGYTF
TRBD1	TRBJ2-7	-	TRBV6-6	TGTGCCAGCAGTGATCGGGACAGGGGCTCCTACGAGCAGTACTTC	CASSDRDRGSYEQYF
-	TRBJ2-1	-	TRBV6-5	TGTGCCAGCACGAACTCCTACAATGAGCAGTTCTTC	CASTNSYNEQFF
TRBD2	TRBJ2-1	-	TRBV7-9	TGTGCCAGCAGCTATAGCGGGAGGGCCCCCAATGAGCAGTTCTTC	CASSYSGRAPNEQFF
-	TRBJ1-5	few	TRBV2	TGTGCCAGCTCCAGGGGCCTAGGAAATCAGCCCCAGCATTTT	CASSRGLGNQPQHF
TRBD1	TRBJ1-4	-	TRBV5-1	TGCGCCAGCAGCTTGGGCGTGGGGACAGGCGAAAAACTGTTTTTT	CASSLGVGTGEKLFF
TRBD1	TRBJ1-6	-	TRBV6-5	TGTGCCAGCAGCCTAGGACAGGGGGCTTTCAATTCACCCCTCCACTTT	CASSLGQGAFNSPLHF
-	TRBJ2-5	few	TRBV15	TGTGCCACCAGCAGAGTTCCTCTGGATAACCAAGAGACCCAGTACTTC	CATSRVPLDNQETQYF
TRBD1	TRBJ2-2	few	TRBV6-2/TRBV6-3	TGTGCCAGCAGTTACGGAATCACAGGGGGCACCGGGGAGCTGTTTTTT	CASSYGITGGTGELFF
-	TRBJ2-7	few	TRBV6-6	TGTGCCAGCAGTTACGCGGAACTCCCCGAGGCCGAGCAGTACTTC	CASSYAELPEAEQYF
-	TRBJ2-1	-	TRBV21-1	TGTGCCAGCAGCTCGGGACAGGTAGTGAGGGATGAGCAGTTCTTC	CASSSGQVVRDEQFF
-	TRBJ2-3	-	TRBV12-5	TGTGCTAGTGGTCGGGACAAATCCAGCACAGATACGCAGTATTTT	CASGRDKSSTDTQYF